This TCR beta chain was captured in a study of T-cell reconstitution after alpha-beta-depleted transplantation in children. On this clonotype: The antigen is not known.

Findings and caveats of the study: Expanded graft clones, several hundred of them, were reportedly the source of alpha-beta T cells about two months after transplant. The main origin of T-cell counts and diversity one year after transplant was newly produced T cells. It was surviving recipient T cells and thymic progenitors that gave some patients high TCRbeta diversity at day 60.

CDR1 SNHLY and CDR2 FYNNEI come from the germline V gene. V lost 2 bases, J lost 2 bases, and 9 bases lay in between. The CDR3 is 14 amino acids. Preparation of the TCRbeta library used unique molecular identifiers. TCRdb ran MiXCR on the PCR reads and lists one entry per CDR3 protein. This sample yields approximately 400,000 distinct CDR3 sequences, of which about a sixth are seen a single time; approximately 29% belongs to the top ten. The rearrangement uses TRBV2 and TRBJ2-5, with D hard to call. The material was PBMCs, mostly from graft donor cells, obtained 360 days after TCRalphabeta/CD19-depleted stem cell transplant. This sequence was found in a boy under two years old who had a stem cell transplant for Wiskott-Aldrich syndrome, so the T cells may come from the graft donor. The CDR3, as DNA: TGTGCCAGCAGTGAAACGAGGTTGCAAGAGACCCAGTACTTC. Protein product: CASSETRLQETQYF.